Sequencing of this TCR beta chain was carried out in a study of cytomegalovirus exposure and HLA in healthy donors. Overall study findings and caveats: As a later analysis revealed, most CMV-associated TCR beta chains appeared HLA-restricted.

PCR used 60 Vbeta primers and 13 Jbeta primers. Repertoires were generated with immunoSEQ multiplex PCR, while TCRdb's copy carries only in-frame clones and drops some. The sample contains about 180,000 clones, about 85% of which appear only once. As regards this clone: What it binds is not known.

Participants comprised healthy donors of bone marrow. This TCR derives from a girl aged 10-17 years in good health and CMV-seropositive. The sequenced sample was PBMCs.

The CDR3 bases are TGTGCCAGCAGCGAGGGGGGACAGGGGGCAAGAGAGACCCAGTACTTC. Encoded protein: CASSEGGQGARETQYF. The chain is built from TRBV9 and TRBJ2-5, with 12 nucleotides matching TRBD1. This CDR3 is 16 amino acids long. The trim removed 3 bases at V and 4 bases at J, leaving 7 bases unmatched. Germline V gene lookup returns CDR1 SGDLS and CDR2 YYNGEE.